One sample yielded the 2 T cell receptor beta chains listed below, sequenced in a study of a mutant IDH1 vaccine in newly diagnosed glioma. Some clones are missing from TCRdb's copy, which holds only in-frame ones; the method was immunoSEQ multiplex PCR. The data hold 20,000 to 25,000 clones, with roughly 84% observed a single time. As to time point: baseline, week 1 (first vaccination visit). Treatment noted: pre-vaccination baseline after standard-of-care therapy. The sequences come from PBMCs, collected from a glioma patient treated with radiotherapy, temozolomide or both. The source of these receptors is a middle-aged man with glioma.

The J gene is TRBJ2-2, the V gene TRBV5-1; unclear D gene. Trimming removed 0 bases from V and 4 bases from J, with 4 bases in between. CDR1 is SGHRS and CDR2 is YFSETQ in the germline V gene. This CDR3 has 13 amino acids. Here the CDR3 reads CASSLGFTGELFF. The CDR3 bases are TGCGCCAGCAGCTTGGGATTCACCGGGGAGCTGTTTTTT.

The rearrangement joins TRBV6-1 to TRBJ2-3; the D call may be TRBD1 or TRBD2 (6 bases each). V was trimmed by 4 bases and J by 6 bases, leaving 20 bases between them. CDR1 is MNHNS, CDR2 SASEGT, per germline. The CDR3 has 16 amino acids. CDR3 residues: CASSARDFGGYDTQYF. CDR3 DNA: TGTGCCAGCAGTGCACGGGACTTCGGGGGCTACGATACGCAGTATTTT.